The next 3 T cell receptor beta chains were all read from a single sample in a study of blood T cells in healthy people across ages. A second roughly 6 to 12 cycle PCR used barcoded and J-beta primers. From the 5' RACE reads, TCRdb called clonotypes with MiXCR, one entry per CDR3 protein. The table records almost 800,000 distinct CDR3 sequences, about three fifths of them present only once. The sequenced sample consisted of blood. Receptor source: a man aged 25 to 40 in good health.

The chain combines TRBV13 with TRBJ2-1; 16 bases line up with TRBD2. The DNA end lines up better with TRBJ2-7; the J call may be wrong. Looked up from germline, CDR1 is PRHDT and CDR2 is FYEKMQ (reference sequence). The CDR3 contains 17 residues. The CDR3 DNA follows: TGTGCCAGCGTGGGACTAGCGGGAGGGAATTCCTACAATGAGCAGTACTTC. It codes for CASVGLAGGNSYNEQYF.

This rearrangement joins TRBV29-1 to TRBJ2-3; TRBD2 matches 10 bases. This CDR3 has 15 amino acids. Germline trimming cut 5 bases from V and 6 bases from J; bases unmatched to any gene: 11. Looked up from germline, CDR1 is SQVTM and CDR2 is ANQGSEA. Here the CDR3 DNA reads TGCAGCGTTCCGGGGACTAGCGACCAGGGGGATACGCAGTATTTT. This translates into CSVPGTSDQGDTQYF.

The CDR3 DNA sequence: TGTGCCAGCAGCCGACACGGTAGTAATGAAAAACTGTTTTTT. Its translation is CASSRHGSNEKLFF. The chain carries TRBV28 and TRBJ1-4; D not certain. CDR3 length equals 14 residues. Germline V CDR1 and CDR2: MDHEN, SYDVKM. Trimming removed 6 bases from V and 4 bases from J, with 12 bases in between.